This T cell receptor beta chain was captured by sequencing in a study of tissue T cells after allogeneic stem cell transplantation (dated by TCRdb to the early 2020s). With respect to the entire study: Using research autopsies of patients with and without GVHD, plus mouse models of GVHD, the study profiled TCR beta repertoires across many tissues. On the human side, the study was prospective and observational, with no blinding or randomization.

The CDR3 spans 17 residues, from the cysteine through the phenylalanine. Part of the CDR3 DNA is given, 48 bases translated from base 1. Taken from the germline V gene, the CDR1 and CDR2 loops are SGHSA and FRNQAP. V trim: 4 bases; J trim: 0 bases; unmatched bases: 5. In regard to this clone: Its antigen remains undetermined. This receptor came from a mouse, so its gene names and germline sequences are mouse ones too. The read falls 1 residue short of the CDR3 end, and the missing part is taken from the germline J gene.

In light of the paper, this sample's time point label describes: mouse harvest day 7 after allogeneic transplant. Each mouse graft, delivered by tail vein injection, combined 10^6 splenic CD5+ T cells with 10^7 T-cell-depleted bone marrow cells. To model GVHD in mice, a major MHC-mismatch B6 (H2b) into BALB/c (H2d) model was used, and tissues were profiled at day 7 or 14. On day 7 or 14 post-transplant, mouse tissues and retro-orbital blood were harvested with separate sterile tools for each animal, and livers were flushed beforehand. Before genomic DNA isolation with the DNeasy Blood & Tissue Kit, mouse tissues were minced with razor blades in buffered saline. The investigation overall reported the following: In both patients and mice, T cells from blood and spleen covered only a limited part of the TCR repertoire found in tissues. Which tissue TCRs were alloreactive or antigen-specific was not determined in the study, and some of the clones might have been host cells that persisted. Within patients, how anatomically similar tissues were was a major factor shaping TCR repertoire composition, regardless of disease or transplant status. The patient cohort was small and varied clinically, and sampling depth was recognized as a limitation. Few T cell clones were found to be shared across patients, but shared repertoire signatures across patients were revealed in a tissue-specific fashion by motif-based clustering.

Libraries were made using the immunoSEQ multiplex PCR assay. TCRbeta CDR3 sequencing was performed at survey depth by Adaptive Biotechnologies, and CDR3 sequences, V/J genes, productive frequency and template counts were reported. Amplification of TCR beta CDR3 regions was performed from genomic DNA rather than from RNA. The original pipeline was this. Jensen-Shannon divergence served to quantify pairwise repertoire overlap between tissues, with 0 meaning identical and 1 meaning complete divergence. Based on pairwise JSD values, tissues were grouped by single-linkage agglomerative hierarchical clustering, and the results were shown as dendrograms. GLIPH2 was run on all patient samples with simulation_depth 1000, kmer_min_depth 3 and cdr3_length_cutoff 8, and groups with more than two unique CDR3s were retained. A standardized tissue-overlap score was calculated by extrapolating Jaccard GLIPH-group overlap across patients to a standard repertoire size of 1000 clones. Associations of diversity with clinical or experimental variables used linear mixed-effect models with tissue fixed effects and individual random effects. The clones in this table, taken by TCRdb from immuneACCESS, are in-frame only. Not every clone is retained; where verified, under half of the shortfall comes from an unresolved V gene, and the cause of the rest is unknown. That table furnishes V, J and clone size, whereas the DNA furnished D and trimming. Present in this sample are 8,000 to 9,000 clones, 44% of which were seen just once. The ten largest clonotypes hold about 1.5% of the sample.

The sequence came from a female BALB/c mouse given C57BL/6 T cells with graft-versus-host disease after an allogeneic hematopoietic cell transplant. The specimen was skin. The rearrangement joined TRBV16 to TRBJ2-3; TRBD2 agrees with 12 junctional bases. The CDR3 DNA, read in part, is TGTGCAAGCAGCTCCGGACTGGGGGGGTCTAGTGCAGAAACGCTGTAT. This is translated as CASSSGLGGSSAETLY. The complete CDR3 sequence is CASSSGLGGSSAETLYF.